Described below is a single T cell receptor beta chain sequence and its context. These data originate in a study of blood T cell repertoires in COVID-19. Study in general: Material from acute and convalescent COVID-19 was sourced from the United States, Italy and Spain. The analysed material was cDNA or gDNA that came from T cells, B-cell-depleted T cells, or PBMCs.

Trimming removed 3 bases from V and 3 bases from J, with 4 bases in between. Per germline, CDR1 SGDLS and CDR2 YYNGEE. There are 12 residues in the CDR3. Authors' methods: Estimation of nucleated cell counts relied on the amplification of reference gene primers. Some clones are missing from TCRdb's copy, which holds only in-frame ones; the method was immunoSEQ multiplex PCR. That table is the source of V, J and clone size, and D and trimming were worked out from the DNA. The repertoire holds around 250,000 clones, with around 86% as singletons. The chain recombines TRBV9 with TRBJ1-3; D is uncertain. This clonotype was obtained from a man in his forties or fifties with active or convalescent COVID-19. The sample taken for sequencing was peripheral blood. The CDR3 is CASSASGNTIYF. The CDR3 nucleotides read TGTGCCAGCAGCGCTAGTGGAAACACCATATATTTT. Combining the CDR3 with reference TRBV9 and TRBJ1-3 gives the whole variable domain DSGVTQTPKHLITATGQRVTLRCSPRSGDLSVYWYQQSLDQGLQFLIQYYNGEERAKGNILERFSAQQFPDLHSELNLSSLELGDSALYFCASSASGNTIYFGEGSWLTVV.